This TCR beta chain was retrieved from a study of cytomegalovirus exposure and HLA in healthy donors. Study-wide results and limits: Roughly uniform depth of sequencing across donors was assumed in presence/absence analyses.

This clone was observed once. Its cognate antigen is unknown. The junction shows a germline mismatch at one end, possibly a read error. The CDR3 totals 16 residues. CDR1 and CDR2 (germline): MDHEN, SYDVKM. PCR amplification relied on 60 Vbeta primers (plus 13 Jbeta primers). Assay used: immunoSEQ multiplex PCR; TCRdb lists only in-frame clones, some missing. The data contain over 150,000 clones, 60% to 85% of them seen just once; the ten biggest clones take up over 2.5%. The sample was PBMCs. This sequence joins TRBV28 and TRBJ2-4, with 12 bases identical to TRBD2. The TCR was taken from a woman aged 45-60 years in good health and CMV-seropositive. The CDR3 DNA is TGTGCCAGCAGTCCGACTAGCGGGGGAGCCAAAAACAGTCAGTACTTC. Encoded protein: CASSPTSGGAKNSQYF. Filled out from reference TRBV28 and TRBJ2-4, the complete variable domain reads DVKVTQSSRYLVKRTGEKVFLECVQDMDHENMFWYRQDPGLGLRLIYFSYDVKMKEKGDIPEGYSVSREKKERFSLILESASTNQTSMYLCASSPTSGGAKNSQYFGAGTRLSVL.